The rows below give T cell receptor beta chains drawn from one sample of a study of blood T cell repertoires in COVID-19. Clones were sequenced by immunoSEQ multiplex PCR, and TCRdb holds only the in-frame ones, with some missing. The profile shows roughly 220,000 clones, roughly nine tenths of them singletons. Sequencing used PBMCs or T cells enriched from blood (not recorded which). These receptors all come from a woman aged 18-29 years in a cohort exposed to, infected with or recovered from COVID-19 (not recorded which). The CDR3 runs from the conserved cysteine through the conserved F or W. The D gene is left open where the match is weak. Some rows have no size entry. The others give once, few or many, or a class for an expanded clone.

>NA|TRBJ1-3|TRBV5-1|NA
CASSSDSKDGNTIYF
TGCGCCAGCAGCTCTGACAGCAAAGATGGAAACACCATATATTTT
>TRBD1|TRBJ1-5|TRBV27|NA
CASSPQGMANQPQHF
TGTGCCAGCAGTCCACAGGGGATGGCAAATCAGCCCCAGCATTTT
>NA|TRBJ1-1|TRBV14|many
CASSPSGALYTEAFF
TGTGCCAGCAGCCCTAGTGGGGCACTATACACTGAAGCTTTCTTT
>TRBD1|TRBJ1-1|TRBV5-1|NA
CASSFTGTGDTEAFF
TGCGCCAGCAGCTTCACCGGGACAGGGGACACTGAAGCTTTCTTT
>NA|TRBJ1-2|TRBV29-1|NA
CSVEGKEQGNYGYTF
TGCAGCGTTGAAGGAAAGGAGCAAGGCAACTATGGCTACACCTTC
>NA|TRBJ1-2|TRBV6-5|NA
CASSPGEYGYTF
TGTGCCAGCAGCCCGGGGGAGTATGGCTACACCTTC
>TRBD2|TRBJ2-7|TRBV19|NA
CASSLTGTSGVEQYF
TGTGCCAGTAGTCTGACCGGGACTAGCGGGGTCGAGCAGTACTTC
>NA|TRBJ1-4|TRBV3-1/TRBV3-2|NA
CASSQGYRTPDEKLFF
TGTGCCAGCAGCCAAGGATACAGGACACCGGATGAAAAACTGTTTTTT
>TRBD2|TRBJ2-3|TRBV18|NA
CASSPTSGGPTDTQYF
TGTGCCAGCTCACCGACTAGCGGGGGCCCCACAGATACGCAGTATTTT
>NA|TRBJ2-5|TRBV3-1/TRBV3-2|NA
CASSQGEWLNQETQYF
TGTGCCAGCAGCCAAGGGGAGTGGCTTAACCAAGAGACCCAGTACTTC
>TRBD1|TRBJ1-1|TRBV7-8|NA
CASSEWTGNTEAFF
TGTGCCAGCAGCGAATGGACAGGGAACACTGAAGCTTTCTTT
>TRBD2|TRBJ2-7|TRBV28|NA
CASSLGLAVYEQYF
TGTGCCAGCAGTTTAGGGCTAGCGGTTTACGAGCAGTACTTC
>TRBD1|TRBJ1-2|TRBV6-4|NA
CASSDHPNRGLGGYTF
TGTGCCAGCAGTGACCACCCAAACAGGGGGCTAGGAGGCTACACCTTC
>TRBD1|TRBJ1-1|TRBV12-3/TRBV12-4|NA
CASSPGTGSAFF
TGTGCCAGCAGTCCAGGGACAGGGAGTGCTTTCTTT
>NA|TRBJ2-1|TRBV5-1|NA
CASTGSYNEQFF
TGCGCCAGCACCGGGTCCTACAATGAGCAGTTCTTC
>TRBD2|TRBJ2-5|TRBV19|NA
CASSPGLAGGVETQYF
TGTGCCAGTAGCCCTGGACTAGCTGGAGGCGTGGAGACCCAGTACTTC
>NA|TRBJ2-7|TRBV5-1|NA
CASSLDRQGISYEQYF
TGCGCCAGCAGCTTGGATAGGCAGGGGATATCCTACGAGCAGTACTTC
>NA|TRBJ2-3|TRBV24-1|NA
CATSARRGSTDTQYF
TGTGCCACCAGTGCACGGCGGGGATCCACAGATACGCAGTATTTT
>TRBD2|TRBJ2-1|TRBV14|NA
CASSQDIGRGGFEQFF
TGTGCCAGCAGCCAAGATATAGGGCGGGGGGGTTTTGAGCAGTTCTTC
>NA|TRBJ2-7|TRBV2|NA
CASFLGDYEQYF
TGTGCCAGCTTTCTCGGGGACTACGAGCAGTACTTC
>NA|TRBJ1-2|TRBV14|few
CASSQDQPHLGRYGYTF
TGTGCCAGCAGCCAAGATCAGCCCCACCTAGGCCGTTATGGCTACACCTTC
>TRBD2|TRBJ2-3|TRBV7-8|NA
CASTTSLAEAADTQYF
TGTGCCAGCACCACGAGCCTAGCGGAGGCGGCAGATACGCAGTATTTT
>NA|TRBJ2-5|TRBV24-1|NA
CATSDAGPSETQYF
TGTGCCACCAGTGATGCGGGACCATCAGAGACCCAGTACTTC
>TRBD1|TRBJ1-6|TRBV28|NA
CASSRDRGAERSSYNSPLHF
TGTGCCAGCAGTCGGGACAGGGGGGCGGAGAGAAGCTCCTATAATTCACCCCTCCACTTT
>TRBD1|TRBJ1-6|TRBV28|NA
CASRTGLNSPLHF
TGTGCCAGCCGGACAGGCCTTAATTCACCCCTCCACTTT
>TRBD1|TRBJ1-2|TRBV2|NA
CASSGDRGSYGYTF
TGTGCCAGCAGTGGGGACAGGGGGTCTTATGGCTACACCTTC
>NA|TRBJ2-3|TRBV9|NA
CASSPGRRPDTDTQYF
TGTGCCAGCAGCCCGGGAAGGAGACCCGACACAGATACGCAGTATTTT
>NA|TRBJ1-1|TRBV7-9|NA
CASSALLGDTEAFF
TGTGCCAGCAGCGCGCTCCTCGGGGACACTGAAGCTTTCTTT
>NA|TRBJ2-1|TRBV19|NA
CASSIRGLDEQFF
TGTGCCAGTAGTATTCGAGGGCTCGATGAGCAGTTCTTC
>TRBD2|TRBJ2-5|TRBV15|NA
CATGGLDQETQYF
TGTGCCACCGGAGGACTAGATCAAGAGACCCAGTACTTC